The 23 T cell receptor beta chains reported below all come from one sample, sequenced in a study of OX40 agonist ivuxolimab in advanced cancers. Repertoires were generated with immunoSEQ multiplex PCR, while TCRdb's copy carries only in-frame clones and drops some. Of roughly 70,000 clones listed, approximately 88% were seen once; the top ten hold approximately 2.1%. The starting material was CD4+ or CD8+ T cells sorted from blood, obtained in a trial of the OX40 agonist ivuxolimab. These receptors were taken from an adult with an advanced solid tumor such as melanoma, head and neck, liver or kidney cancer.

CDR3 residues: CASKTGAGELFF. In nucleotides, the CDR3 is TGTGCCAGCAAGACAGGGGCCGGGGAGCTGTTTTTT. The chain recombines TRBV2 with TRBJ2-2, with TRBD1 matching over 8 bases. This CDR3 contains 12 residues. Germline V CDR1 and CDR2: SNHLY, FYNNEI. V shed 7 bases, J shed 6 bases, and the junction held 1 base outside the gene matches.

This chain joins TRBV19 and TRBJ2-2, with TRBD2 matching 9 bases. This CDR3 is built from 14 residues. V dropped 6 bases and J dropped 1; count of bases not matched to a gene: 0. Germline CDR1 LNHDA, CDR2 SQIVND (reference sequence). The CDR3 DNA reads as TGTGCCAGTAGACTAGCGGGGAACACCGGGGAGCTGTTTTTT. It specifies CASRLAGNTGELFF.

The V gene is TRBV4-1, the J gene TRBJ2-3; D perhaps matches TRBD1 (11 bases). The germline CDR1 and CDR2 sequences are MGHRA and YSYEKL. V lost 8 bases to trimming and J lost 0 bases, with 30 bases between them. The CDR3 extends over 20 amino acids. For the CDR3, the DNA is TGCGCCAGCGGCTGGACAGGGGGCGCGCTAGCGGGGGCTAGCACAGATACGCAGTATTTT. Encoded protein: CASGWTGGALAGASTDTQYF.

The chain carries TRBV20-1 and TRBJ2-7; possible D gene TRBD2, 6 bases. Germline values: CDR1 DFQATT, CDR2 SNEGSKA (reference sequence). With 5 bases removed from V and 8 bases from J, the gap between germline ends came to 13 bases. This CDR3 has 11 amino acids. CDR3 sequence: CSAPRDFKQYF. The CDR3, as DNA: TGCAGTGCTCCCCGGGACTTTAAGCAGTACTTC.

This chain links TRBV6-6 with TRBJ2-3; 10 bases match TRBD2. The CDR3 contains 15 residues. The J segment lost 4 bases and the V segment lost 5 bases, leaving 6 bases of the junction unmatched. The germline V gene encodes CDR1 MNHNY and CDR2 SVGAGI (reference sequence). CDR3 in DNA: TGTGCCAGCAGTATGCTAGCGGGAGTGGCAGATACGCAGTATTTT. It is translated as CASSMLAGVADTQYF.

The V and J genes are TRBV18 and TRBJ2-6; 11 positions match TRBD2. J gave up 2 bases and V 3 bases, and 9 bases lay outside the gene matches. The CDR3 sequence is 19 residues long. The V gene's germline CDR1 is KGHSH and CDR2 LQKENI. The CDR3 region is CASSPVLSGRAAGANVLTF. The CDR3 region has the DNA TGTGCCAGCTCACCGGTCCTTAGCGGGAGGGCTGCTGGGGCCAACGTCCTGACTTTC.

V and J are TRBV5-1 and TRBJ1-5, with 8 bases lining up with TRBD1. Trimming cost V 1 base and J 7 bases; bases outside gene matches: 4. The CDR3 spans 14 residues. Germline V gives CDR1 SGHRS, CDR2 YFSETQ. CDR3 DNA sequence: TGCGCCAGCAGCTTGTCTGCAGGGGGCCAGCCCCAGCATTTT. This translates into CASSLSAGGQPQHF.

This chain uses TRBV7-2 with TRBJ2-1; 7 nucleotides match TRBD1. This CDR3 comprises 15 residues. Germline V gene sequence: CDR1 SGHTA, CDR2 FQGNSA. Trimming removed 3 bases from V and 5 bases from J; junction bases left unmatched: 7. DNA for the CDR3: TGTGCCAGCAGCTTGGGGACAGCCAGGAACAATGAGCAGTTCTTC. Its protein product is CASSLGTARNNEQFF.

The V and J genes are TRBV6-1 and TRBJ1-3, with TRBD1 as a possible D gene (6 bases). Deletions cut 7 bases from V and 0 bases from J, with 10 bases between. The CDR3 covers 14 residues. Germline V gives CDR1 MNHNS, CDR2 SASEGT. In nucleotides, the CDR3 is TGTGCCAGCATCAGGGGCAACTCTGGAAACACCATATATTTT. It translates to CASIRGNSGNTIYF.

This clone was seen a single time. V usage is TRBV28 and J usage is TRBJ1-2; D not resolved. This CDR3 contains 15 residues. CDR1 and CDR2 (germline): MDHEN, SYDVKM. Trimming pared 5 bases from V and 1 base from J, leaving 14 bases between. The CDR3 reads CASSTPWRDNYGYTF. DNA for the CDR3: TGTGCCAGCAGTACCCCCTGGAGGGATAACTATGGCTACACCTTC.

The chain couples TRBV5-4 to TRBJ2-5, with 10 bases that match TRBD1. Germline CDR1 and CDR2: SGHNT and YYREEE (reference sequence). The V gene end was trimmed by 4 bases and the J gene end by 3 bases; junction bases not matched to a gene: 6. This CDR3 has 15 residues. CDR3 sequence (DNA): TGTGCCAGCAGCAGACGGGGACAGGGGAAAGAGACCCAGTACTTC. It translates to CASSRRGQGKETQYF. The variable domain in full, with the rest retrieved from reference TRBV5-4 and TRBJ2-5, is ETGVTQSPTHLIKTRGQQVTLRCSSQSGHNTVSWYQQALGQGPQFIFQYYREEENGRGNFPPRFSGLQFPNYSSELNVNALELDDSALYLCASSRRGQGKETQYFGPGTRLLVL.

The chain couples TRBV7-2 to TRBJ2-5; TRBD1 aligns across 9 bases. Germline V lookup: CDR1 SGHTA, CDR2 FQGNSA. The CDR3 extends over 14 amino acids. Germline trimming cut 5 bases from V and 1 base from J; bases unmatched to any gene: 2. CDR3 DNA sequence: TGTGCCAGCAGCGGGACAGGGCCCCAAGAGACCCAGTACTTC. Amino acids: CASSGTGPQETQYF.

The chain joins TRBV4-1 to TRBJ2-5, with TRBD2 identical over 11 bases. CDR1 and CDR2 (germline): MGHRA, YSYEKL. The CDR3 loop spans 18 amino acids. V shed 1 base, J shed 1 base, and the junction held 8 bases outside the gene matches. CDR3 sequence: CASSQGRGLAVIQETQYF. CDR3 in DNA: TGCGCCAGCAGCCAAGGAAGGGGACTAGCGGTAATCCAAGAGACCCAGTACTTC.

The chain carries TRBV7-9 and TRBJ1-2; possibly TRBD1 for D (6 bases). The length of the CDR3 is 14 residues. V lost 2 bases and J 5 bases, leaving 12 bases between the germline ends. Germline loops: CDR1 SEHNR, CDR2 FQNEAQ (reference sequence). CDR3 DNA sequence: TGTGCCAGCAGCTTAACAACAGGGACGTATGGCTACACCTTC. Protein: CASSLTTGTYGYTF.

V is TRBV10-3 and J is TRBJ1-1; TRBD1 is a possible D gene (6 bases). The CDR3 extends over 14 amino acids. The V and J ends lost 5 bases and 3 bases respectively, with 13 bases between them. Germline-derived CDR1 and CDR2 are ENHRY and SYGVKD. The CDR3 DNA reads TGTGCCATCAGTCGGGGGGCGACGGACACTGAAGCTTTCTTT. Its translation: CAISRGATDTEAFF.

The V call is TRBV5-1, the J call TRBJ2-1; 9 bases are shared with TRBD1. Germline lookup yields CDR1 SGHRS and CDR2 YFSETQ. V was clipped by 2 bases and J by 10 bases; unmatched bases: 10. CDR3 length: 15 residues. Written as DNA, the CDR3 is TGCGCCAGCAGCTTCCGGGACAGGGCCGTCAAGGAGCAGTTCTTC. This translates into CASSFRDRAVKEQFF.

The rearrangement joins TRBV19 to TRBJ1-5; TRBD1 agrees at 9 bases. Germline assignment: CDR1 LNHDA and CDR2 SQIVND (reference sequence). Losses at the gene ends were 10 bases for V and 6 bases for J; bases not matched to a gene: 10. CDR3 length: 14 residues. The CDR3 DNA sequence: TGTGCCACCCTCGGGACAGGGCGGTTTCAGCCCCAGCATTTT. Its translation is CATLGTGRFQPQHF.

The V gene is TRBV6-5, the J gene TRBJ1-5, with D perhaps matching TRBD1 (6 bases). The CDR3 is made up of 13 amino acids. Germline V gene lookup returns CDR1 MNHEY and CDR2 SVGAGI. Trimming stripped 7 bases from V and 16 bases from J, with 23 bases between. CDR3 protein: CASTPDPRDTLHF. CDR3 coding DNA: TGTGCCAGCACCCCTGATCCCCGGGACACCTTACATTTT.

The rearrangement uses TRBV28 and TRBJ2-3, with D perhaps matching TRBD1 (6 bases). The CDR3 has 15 amino acids. Per the germline V gene, CDR1 is MDHEN and CDR2 is SYDVKM. V shed 3 bases and J shed 2 bases, with 12 bases lying between them. Written as DNA, the CDR3 is TGTGCCAGCAGTTTGGCAGGGGAAACCACAGATACGCAGTATTTT. Protein sequence: CASSLAGETTDTQYF.

The chain carries TRBV5-5 and TRBJ1-2; no firm D call. This CDR3 has 15 amino acids. Germline CDR1 is SGHKS and CDR2 is YYEKEE (reference sequence). V gave up 3 bases and J gave up 0 bases, with 12 bases separating them. The CDR3 DNA is TGTGCCAGCAGCTCGAGGCGGGGAGCTAACTATGGCTACACCTTC. This encodes CASSSRRGANYGYTF.

Only one count was recorded for this clone. This chain uses TRBV9 with TRBJ2-7; 9 bases line up with TRBD2. This CDR3 comprises 13 residues. Germline V gene sequence: CDR1 SGDLS, CDR2 YYNGEE. J lost 4 bases, V lost 3 bases, and 2 bases had no gene match. CDR3 DNA sequence: TGTGCCAGCAGCGCCGCGGGGGGGTACGAGCAGTACTTC. Translating it yields CASSAAGGYEQYF.

The chain recombines TRBV7-2 with TRBJ2-7; D unclear. The V and J ends lost 4 bases and 2 bases respectively, with 9 bases between them. The germline V gene encodes CDR1 SGHTA and CDR2 FQGNSA. The CDR3 loop spans 13 amino acids. The CDR3 loop reads CASSSSTTYEQYF. CDR3 DNA: TGTGCCAGCAGCTCCAGTACCACCTACGAGCAGTACTTC.

V is TRBV27 and J is TRBJ2-7, with D tentatively TRBD2 (7 bases). From germline, CDR1 is MNHEY and CDR2 SMNVEV (reference sequence). The V end was cut by 5 bases, the J end by 4 bases, with 21 bases between. The CDR3 covers 16 residues. CDR3: CASSGPRGGGGYEQYF. The DNA for the CDR3 is TGTGCCAGCAGTGGCCCCCGGGGAGGGGGTGGATACGAGCAGTACTTC.